Presented here are 14 T cell receptor beta chains from one specimen sequenced in a study of T-cell memory formation after mild COVID-19. Each CDR3 protein is one row after TCRdb ran MiXCR on the 5' RACE reads. The data contain almost 250,000 distinct CDR3 sequences, roughly 15% of them singletons. Material: PBMCs or a T cell subset sorted from them (not recorded which). These receptors were taken from an adult woman who had mild COVID-19 (a few samples of this study predate the infection). Cell type and time point are not known.

The chain is built from TRBV5-1 and TRBJ2-3; perhaps TRBD1 as D (6 bases). With 2 bases removed from V and 3 bases from J, the gap between germline ends came to 13 bases. This CDR3 is 15 amino acids long. Per the germline V gene, CDR1 is SGHRS and CDR2 is YFSETQ. CDR3 sequence (DNA): TGCGCCAGCAGCTTCAGGGGCCAAGAAACAGATACGCAGTATTTT. Encoded protein: CASSFRGQETDTQYF.

The genes are TRBV5-1 and TRBJ2-4; perhaps TRBD2 as D (6 bases). Germline lookup yields CDR1 SGHRS and CDR2 YFSETQ. This CDR3 comprises 15 residues. V shed 0 bases and J shed 5 bases, with 12 bases lying between them. This CDR3 reads CASSLGSSGENIQYF. CDR3 nucleotide sequence: TGCGCCAGCAGCTTGGGAAGTAGCGGTGAAAACATTCAGTACTTC. Full variable domain (missing parts from reference TRBV5-1 and TRBJ2-4): KAGVTQTPRYLIKTRGQQVTLSCSPISGHRSVSWYQQTPGQGLQFLFEYFSETQRNKGNFPGRFSGRQFSNSRSEMNVSTLELGDSALYLCASSLGSSGENIQYFGAGTRLSVL.

The CDR3 DNA sequence: TGTGCCAGCAGCCAAGGGGCCTTCTACGAGCAGTACTTC. The encoded protein is CASSQGAFYEQYF. The chain links TRBV14 to TRBJ2-7; D is unresolved. Germline CDR1 SGHDN, CDR2 FVKESK. The CDR3 is 13 residues long. Deletions cut 1 base from V and 3 bases from J, with 7 bases between.

The V call is TRBV5-1, the J call TRBJ1-4; TRBD1 might be the D (6 bases). The V end was cut by 4 bases, the J end by 8 bases, with 12 bases between. The CDR3 length is 13 residues. Germline V CDR1 and CDR2: SGHRS, YFSETQ. CDR3 protein: CASSRDIGEKLFF. CDR3 nucleotide sequence: TGCGCCAGCAGCCGGGACATCGGGGAAAAACTGTTTTTT.

This chain links TRBV6-5 with TRBJ1-1, with unresolved D. Looked up from germline, CDR1 is MNHEY and CDR2 is SVGAGI. This CDR3 has 13 residues. V was trimmed by 0 bases and J by 8 bases, leaving 10 bases between them. CDR3 sequence: CASSYSWSTEAFF. Written as DNA, the CDR3 is TGTGCCAGCAGTTACTCATGGTCGACGGAAGCTTTCTTT.

This sequence joins TRBV20-1 and TRBJ2-3; 11 nucleotides line up with TRBD2. The germline gives CDR1 DFQATT, CDR2 SNEGSKA (reference sequence). The CDR3 covers 14 residues. Trimming removed 5 bases from V and 6 bases from J; junction bases left unmatched: 7. This CDR3 is CSAGASGRYDTQYF. CDR3 bases: TGCAGTGCTGGTGCTAGCGGGAGGTATGATACGCAGTATTTT.

The V gene is TRBV30, the J gene TRBJ1-5, with D possibly TRBD1 on 5 matching bases. V was cut by 4 bases and J by 2 bases, with 9 bases left in between. Germline-derived CDR1 and CDR2 are GTSNPN and SVGIG (reference sequence). CDR3 length: 13 residues. In DNA, the CDR3 is TGTGCCTGGACCAGGGAGGGCAATCAGCCCCAGCATTTT. Translating it yields CAWTREGNQPQHF.

This clonotype occurred many times. Relative to the germline gene, one junction end is altered; a read error may explain this. The chain links TRBV5-4 to TRBJ2-5, with D possibly TRBD1 on 6 matching bases. The CDR3 totals 12 residues. Germline V gene sequence: CDR1 SGHNT, CDR2 YYREEE (reference sequence). CDR3 protein: CASSFQGPLISF. The CDR3 DNA sequence: TGTGCCAGCAGCTTTCAGGGGCCTCTTATATCCTTC.

This clonotype was counted a few times. This rearrangement joins TRBV5-5 to TRBJ1-5; 7 positions match TRBD1. Germline lookup yields CDR1 SGHKS and CDR2 YYEKEE (reference sequence). CDR3 length equals 14 residues. The V segment lost 9 bases and the J segment 2 bases; nucleotides outside the gene matches: 8. Here the CDR3 DNA reads TGTGCCACCGAGGGGGCTGCGGGCAATCAGCCCCAGCATTTT. It codes for CATEGAAGNQPQHF.

This clonotype appeared a few times. The chain carries TRBV2 and TRBJ2-2; possible D gene TRBD1, 5 bases. The CDR3 has 13 amino acids. Between the trimmed V and J ends, which lost 6 bases and 4 bases, there was a span of 9 bases. Per germline, CDR1 SNHLY and CDR2 FYNNEI. CDR3 protein: CASRKDITGELFF. DNA of the CDR3: TGTGCCAGCAGAAAGGACATCACCGGGGAGCTGTTTTTT.

The chain carries TRBV30 and TRBJ2-7; 9 nucleotides agree with TRBD1. The CDR3 covers 15 residues. V lost 1 base, J lost 3 bases, and 7 bases stayed unmatched. CDR1 GTSNPN and CDR2 SVGIG come from the germline V gene (reference sequence). DNA of the CDR3: TGTGCCTGGAGTGCCCCCGGGACAGGGCTCTACGAGCAGTACTTC. Translation gives CAWSAPGTGLYEQYF.

J is TRBJ2-7 and V is TRBV10-3, with TRBD2 identical over 10 bases. Trimming cost V 4 bases and J 5 bases; bases outside gene matches: 2. The CDR3 has 13 residues. Looked up from germline, CDR1 is ENHRY and CDR2 is SYGVKD. The CDR3 nucleotides are TGTGCCATCAGTGGGCTAGCGGGAGACGAGCAGTACTTC. Translated: CAISGLAGDEQYF.

This clonotype was detected only a few times. CDR3 region: CASSRTGTSGQGTQYF. The CDR3 coding sequence is TGTGCCAGCAGCAGGACCGGGACTAGCGGGCAGGGCACGCAGTATTTT. The V and J genes are TRBV7-9 and TRBJ2-3; TRBD2 matches 12 bases. Germline CDR1 reads SEHNR; CDR2 reads FQNEAQ (reference sequence). The CDR3 length is 16 residues. V gave up 5 bases and J gave up 9 bases; unmatched junction bases: 12.

The chain carries TRBV12-3 or TRBV12-4 and TRBJ1-2, with 7 bases that match TRBD1. The CDR3 totals 18 residues. J was trimmed by 0 bases and V by 7 bases; bases with no gene match: 17. The DNA for the CDR3 is TGTGCCAGCATCAGAATGGGTACAGGGGCGGCATCTAACTATGGCTACACCTTC. It codes for CASIRMGTGAASNYGYTF.